The 7 T cell receptor beta chains in this list originate from one sample, sequenced in a study of cytomegalovirus exposure and HLA in healthy donors. The protocol was immunoSEQ multiplex PCR, while the TCRdb copy is restricted to in-frame clones and leaves out a portion. The sample carries approximately 44,000 clones, 88% recorded once. Source material: PBMCs. These receptors originate from a woman between 25 and 40 years old in good health and CMV-seronegative.

The V and J genes are TRBV28 and TRBJ2-5; TRBD1 aligns across 7 bases. V lost 6 bases to trimming and J lost 4 bases; unmatched junction nucleotides: 2. CDR1 and CDR2 from the germline V gene are MDHEN and SYDVKM. The CDR3 length is 12 residues. CDR3 sequence: CASRRGPETQYF. The DNA for the CDR3 is TGTGCCAGCAGAAGGGGGCCAGAGACCCAGTACTTC.

The count of this clone is one. One end of the junction varies from germline; a read error may be responsible. The J gene is TRBJ1-1, the V gene TRBV11-3; no firm D call. The length of the CDR3 is 14 residues. Germline lookup yields CDR1 SGHNT and CDR2 YENEEA. CDR3 nucleotide sequence: TGCGCCAGCAGCTTAGATAGTAGGAACACTGAAGCTTTCTTT. Residues: CASSLDSRNTEAFF.

The chain links TRBV19 to TRBJ1-1; a weak D match, TRBD1 (5 bases). The CDR3 extends over 14 amino acids. The V and J ends lost 4 bases and 1 base respectively, with 10 bases between them. The germline gives CDR1 LNHDA, CDR2 SQIVND (reference sequence). DNA for the CDR3: TGTGCCAGTAGTACAGGGAGGACGAACACTGAAGCTTTCTTT. This translates into CASSTGRTNTEAFF.

This sequence joins TRBV28 and TRBJ1-4; D remains unclear. The CDR3 is 11 residues long. Between the trimmed V and J ends, which lost 8 bases and 8 bases, there was a span of 9 bases. Germline V gives CDR1 MDHEN, CDR2 SYDVKM. This CDR3 is CASAGREKLFF. The CDR3 DNA follows: TGTGCCAGCGCGGGGAGGGAAAAACTGTTTTTT.

The CDR3 loop is CAISVVAGEDEQYF. Written as DNA, the CDR3 is TGTGCCATCAGTGTGGTAGCGGGAGAGGACGAGCAGTACTTC. The genes are TRBV10-3 and TRBJ2-7, with TRBD2 matching over 9 bases. Trimming removed 4 bases from V and 5 bases from J; junction bases left unmatched: 6. The germline V gene encodes CDR1 ENHRY and CDR2 SYGVKD. The CDR3 totals 14 residues.

The gene calls are TRBV28 and TRBJ2-2; 7 bases are a match to TRBD1. The CDR3 covers 15 residues. CDR1 MDHEN and CDR2 SYDVKM come from the germline V gene. V lost 6 bases, J lost 0 bases, and 4 bases stayed unmatched. CDR3 sequence reads: CASRRGHTNTGELFF. The CDR3 DNA follows: TGTGCCAGCAGGAGGGGGCACACGAACACCGGGGAGCTGTTTTTT.

This clone is a singleton in its sample. V gene TRBV25-1 combines with J gene TRBJ2-3, with TRBD2 matching 10 bases. The germline gives CDR1 MGHDK, CDR2 SYGVNS. This CDR3 spans 15 amino acids. Germline trimming cut 4 bases from V and 5 bases from J; bases unmatched to any gene: 6. DNA of the CDR3: TGTGCCAGCAGTGCCACTAGCGGGATCGGAGATACGCAGTATTTT. Translated: CASSATSGIGDTQYF. The complete variable domain, with remaining parts taken from reference TRBV25-1 and TRBJ2-3, reads EADIYQTPRYLVIGTGKKITLECSQTMGHDKMYWYQQDPGMELHLIHYSYGVNSTEKGDLSSESTVSRIRTEHFPLTLESARPSHTSQYLCASSATSGIGDTQYFGPGTRLTVL.